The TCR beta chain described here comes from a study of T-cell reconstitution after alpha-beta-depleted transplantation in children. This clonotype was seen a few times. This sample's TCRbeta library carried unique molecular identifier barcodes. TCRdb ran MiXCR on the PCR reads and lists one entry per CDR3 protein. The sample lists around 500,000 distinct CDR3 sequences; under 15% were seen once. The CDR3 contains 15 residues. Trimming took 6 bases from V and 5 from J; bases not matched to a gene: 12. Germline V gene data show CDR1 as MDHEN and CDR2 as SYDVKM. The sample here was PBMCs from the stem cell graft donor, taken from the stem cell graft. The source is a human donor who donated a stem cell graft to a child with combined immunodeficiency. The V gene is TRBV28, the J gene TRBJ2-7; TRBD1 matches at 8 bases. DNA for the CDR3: TGTGCCAGCAGCCAGGGCGGGCAGGGGGCGAACGAGCAGTACTTC. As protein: CASSQGGQGANEQYF.